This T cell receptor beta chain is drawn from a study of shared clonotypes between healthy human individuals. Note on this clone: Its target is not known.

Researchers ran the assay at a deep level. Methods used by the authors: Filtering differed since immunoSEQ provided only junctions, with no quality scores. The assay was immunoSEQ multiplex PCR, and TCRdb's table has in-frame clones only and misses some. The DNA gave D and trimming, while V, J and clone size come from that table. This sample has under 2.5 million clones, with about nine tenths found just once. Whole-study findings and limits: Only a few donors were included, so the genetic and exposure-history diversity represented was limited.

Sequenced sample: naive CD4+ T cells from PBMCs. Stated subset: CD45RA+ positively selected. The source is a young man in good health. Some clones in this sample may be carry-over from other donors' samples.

The CDR3 sequence: CASSWQSSYGYTF. As DNA, the CDR3 is TGTGCCAGCAGCTGGCAGTCCTCGTATGGCTACACCTTC. The chain is built from TRBV14 and TRBJ1-2; unclear D gene. The ends were cut back, 5 bases at V and 5 bases at J, with 12 bases in the middle. From germline, CDR1 is SGHDN and CDR2 FVKESK. The CDR3 contains 13 residues.